This T cell receptor (beta chain) was documented in a study of metastatic and nonmetastatic thyroid tumors. The ends lost 8 bases at V and 4 bases at J; junction bases unmatched: 5. Looked up from germline, CDR1 is MDHEN and CDR2 is SYDVKM. The CDR3 covers 14 residues. This clone has ten or more counts. Nobody among the patients had been given any treatment before thyroid surgery. TCRdb reprocessed the PCR reads using MiXCR. The sample has some 40,000 clones; around 16% are singletons. This chain links TRBV28 with TRBJ2-7; 13 positions match TRBD2. The sequence was collected from a female donor with papillary thyroid cancer or a benign thyroid nodule (not recorded which). Some clones in this sample may be carry-over from other donors' samples. Sequences were obtained from blood. The DNA for the CDR3 is TGTGCCAGCGGACTAGCGGGAGAGTCATACGAGCAGTACTTC. As protein: CASGLAGESYEQYF. Full variable domain (outside the CDR3, taken from reference TRBV28 and TRBJ2-7): DVKVTQSSRYLVKRTGEKVFLECVQDMDHENMFWYRQDPGLGLRLIYFSYDVKMKEKGDIPEGYSVSREKKERFSLILESASTNQTSMYLCASGLAGESYEQYFGPGTRLTVT.